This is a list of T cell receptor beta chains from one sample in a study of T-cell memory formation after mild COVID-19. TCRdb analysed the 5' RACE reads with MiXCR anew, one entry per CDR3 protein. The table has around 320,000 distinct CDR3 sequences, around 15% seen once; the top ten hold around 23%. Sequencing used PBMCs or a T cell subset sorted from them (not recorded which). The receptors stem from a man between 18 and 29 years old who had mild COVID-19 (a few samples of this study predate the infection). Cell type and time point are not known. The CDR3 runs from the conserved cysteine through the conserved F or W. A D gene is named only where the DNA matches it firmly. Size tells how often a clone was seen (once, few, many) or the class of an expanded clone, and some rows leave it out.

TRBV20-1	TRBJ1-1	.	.	TGCAGTGCTAGAAGGCGTGACACTGAAGCTTTCTTT	CSARRRDTEAFF
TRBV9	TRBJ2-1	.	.	TGTGCCAGCAGCGTAGGGGACTTCTCCTACAATGAGCAGTTCTTC	CASSVGDFSYNEQFF
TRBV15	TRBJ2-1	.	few	TGTGCCACCAGCGGACTCGACAATGAGCAGTTCTTC	CATSGLDNEQFF
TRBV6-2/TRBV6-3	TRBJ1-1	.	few	TGTGCCAGCAGTTACTCACGGGGGGCTTTGTTCACTGAAGCTTTCTTT	CASSYSRGALFTEAFF
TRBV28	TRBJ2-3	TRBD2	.	TGTGCCAGCACCCTAGCGGGGGGGGTCACAGATACGCAGTATTTT	CASTLAGGVTDTQYF
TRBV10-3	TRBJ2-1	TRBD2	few	TGTGCCATCAGTGACTTAGGGACTAGCCTGCAGTTCTTC	CAISDLGTSLQFF
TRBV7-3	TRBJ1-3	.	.	TGTGCCAGCAGCTTCACTGGTGAAGGAAACACCATATATTTT	CASSFTGEGNTIYF
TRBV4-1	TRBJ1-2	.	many	TGCGCCAGCAGCCATTCCCGGGACGGAGACTATGGCTACACCTTC	CASSHSRDGDYGYTF
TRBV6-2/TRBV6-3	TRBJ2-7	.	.	TGTGCCAGCGGCGCAGGGTTCACCTACGAGCAGTACTTC	CASGAGFTYEQYF
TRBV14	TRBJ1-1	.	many	TGTGCCAGCAGCCCCCTGGTACAGGGTATGAACACTGAAGCTTTCTTT	CASSPLVQGMNTEAFF
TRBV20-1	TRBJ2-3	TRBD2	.	TGCAGTGCTACCTTAGCGGGGGGGCCCACAGATACGCAGTATTTT	CSATLAGGPTDTQYF
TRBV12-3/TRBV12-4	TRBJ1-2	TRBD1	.	TGTGCCAGCAGTCGGACAGGGGCGCTTCGGGGCTACACCTTC	CASSRTGALRGYTF
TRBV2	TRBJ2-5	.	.	TGTGCCTTACAGGGGAAAAAGGTGGCGGGGATTGGGACCCAGTACTTC	CALQGKKVAGIGTQYF
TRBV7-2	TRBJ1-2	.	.	TGTGCCAGCAGCCCGCCCCGGGGGTCGGGCTATGGCTACACCTTC	CASSPPRGSGYGYTF
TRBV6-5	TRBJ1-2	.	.	TGTGCCAGCAGTCAGCACAAAGGAGGCTATGGCTACACCTTC	CASSQHKGGYGYTF
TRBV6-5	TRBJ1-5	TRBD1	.	TGTGCCAGCAGGCGGACAGGGTCTCTGGGCAATCAGCCCCAGCATTTT	CASRRTGSLGNQPQHF
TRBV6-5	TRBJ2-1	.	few	TGTGCCAGCAGTTACGTGAGGGGTGAGCAGTTCTTC	CASSYVRGEQFF
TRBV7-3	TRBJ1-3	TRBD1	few	TGTGCCAGCAGCTTATCCGCACCCAGCCGGGACAGCTCTGGAAACACCATATATTTT	CASSLSAPSRDSSGNTIYF
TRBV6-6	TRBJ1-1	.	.	TGTGCCAGCAGTTATGAAAGGGGCTACACTGAAGCTTTCTTT	CASSYERGYTEAFF
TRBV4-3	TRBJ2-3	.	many	TGCGCCAGCAGCCAAGACGCCGGCGGATCCACAGATACGCAGTATTTT	CASSQDAGGSTDTQYF
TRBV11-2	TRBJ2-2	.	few	TGTGCCAGCAGAGAATATGGACGTGGGATGGGAAACACCGGGGAGCTGTTTTTT	CASREYGRGMGNTGELFF
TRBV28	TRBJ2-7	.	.	TGTGCCAGCAGTTTATCTCCACCGGGAGAGCAGTACTTC	CASSLSPPGEQYF
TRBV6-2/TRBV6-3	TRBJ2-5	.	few	TGTGCCAGCACTCTCCCTCACAGGGAGACCCAGTACTTC	CASTLPHRETQYF
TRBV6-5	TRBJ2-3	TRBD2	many	TGTGCCAGCACCGGACTAGCAACAGATACGCAGTATTTT	CASTGLATDTQYF
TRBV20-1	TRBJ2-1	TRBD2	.	TGCAGTGCTAGAGACACGACTAGCCCCTACAATGAGCAGTTCTTC	CSARDTTSPYNEQFF
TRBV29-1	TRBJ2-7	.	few	TGCAGCGTCGCCGGGACATCGGCCACTAAGCAGTACTTC	CSVAGTSATKQYF
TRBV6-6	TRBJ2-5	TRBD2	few	TGTCAAAGCACCTTTAGCGGGGTTACGGAGACCCAGTACTTC	CQSTFSGVTETQYF
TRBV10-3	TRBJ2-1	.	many	TGTGCCATCAGTGAGTCGAATGGCAATGAGCAGTTCTTC	CAISESNGNEQFF
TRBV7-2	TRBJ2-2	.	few	TGTGCCAGCAGCTTGGGACCATTTCCGGGGGAGCTGTTTTTT	CASSLGPFPGELFF
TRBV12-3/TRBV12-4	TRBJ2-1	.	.	TGTGCCAGCTCTCCGGCGGCAGGCGCCCAGTGGCAGTTCTTC	CASSPAAGAQWQFF
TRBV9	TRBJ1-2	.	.	TGTGCCAGCAGCGCAACCGTGGGGGGGTACTATGGCTACACCTTC	CASSATVGGYYGYTF
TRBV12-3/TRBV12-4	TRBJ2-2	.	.	TGTGCCAGCAGTTTGACCCGGGACTGGGGGCCGAACGCCGGGGAGCTGTTTTTT	CASSLTRDWGPNAGELFF
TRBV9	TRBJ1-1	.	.	TGTGCCAGCAGTCGGGACGGTTTATCGGACACTGAAGCTTTCTTT	CASSRDGLSDTEAFF
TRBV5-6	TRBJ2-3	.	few	TGTGCCAGCAGCTTGTACGGTTTTCGGACAGATACGCAGTATTTT	CASSLYGFRTDTQYF
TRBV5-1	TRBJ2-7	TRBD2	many	TGCGCCAGCAGCGCCCAGCGGGGGGGCTCCTACGAGCAGTACTTC	CASSAQRGGSYEQYF
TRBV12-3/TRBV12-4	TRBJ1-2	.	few	TGTGCCATCAGGGGTTACAGAAGACCGTATGGCTACACCTTC	CAIRGYRRPYGYTF
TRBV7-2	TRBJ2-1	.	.	TGTGCCAGCAGCTTAAGGCCGTCTCCCAACAATGAGCAGTTCTTC	CASSLRPSPNNEQFF
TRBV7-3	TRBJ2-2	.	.	TGTGCCAGCAGCTTAACGAAAGCCACCGGGGAGCTGTTTTTT	CASSLTKATGELFF
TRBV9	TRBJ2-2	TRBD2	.	TGTGCCAGCAGCTCTAGCGGGGGCGCCTTAGGCGGGGAGCTGTTTTTT	CASSSSGGALGGELFF
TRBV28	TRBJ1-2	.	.	TGTGCCAGCAGTTTTAATGGTGGCTACACCTTC	CASSFNGGYTF
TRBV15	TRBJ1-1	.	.	TGTGCCACCAGCAGAGATTTCATTGAAGCTTTCTTT	CATSRDFIEAFF
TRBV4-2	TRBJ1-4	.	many	TGTGCCAGCAGCCAAGATCCGACCTCTCTCGAAAAACTGTTTTTT	CASSQDPTSLEKLFF
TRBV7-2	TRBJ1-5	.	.	TGTGCCAGCAGCTTAAACGCAGGGGTGGTTCAGCCCCAGCATTTT	CASSLNAGVVQPQHF
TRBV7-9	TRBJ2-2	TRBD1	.	TGTGCCAGCAGCCGGGGACAGGGTGCCGGGGAGCTGTTTTTT	CASSRGQGAGELFF
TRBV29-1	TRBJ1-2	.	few	TGCAGCGTTGAAGACCCCGCGGGGGGGCGGGATGGCTACACCTTC	CSVEDPAGGRDGYTF
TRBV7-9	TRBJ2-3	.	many	TGTGCCAGCAGCTTAGCATATCGGGGGACTCGAGAAAAGACAGATACGCAGTATTTT	CASSLAYRGTREKTDTQYF
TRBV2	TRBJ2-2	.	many	TGTGCCAGCAGTGTCGATTACACCGGGGAGCTGTTTTTT	CASSVDYTGELFF
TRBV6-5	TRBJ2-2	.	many	TGTGCCAGCAGTTACCAGGCGCCGCTACGGACCGGGGAGCTGTTTTTT	CASSYQAPLRTGELFF